This T cell receptor (beta chain) was obtained from a study of T cells in Graves' hyperthyroidism and ophthalmopathy. The investigators amplified TCR beta CDR3 regions from RNA transcripts. A first-round RT-PCR of the TCR CDR3 used the HTBI primer set. TCRdb processed the multiplex PCR reads anew with MiXCR; each CDR3 protein has one entry. The sample has around 450,000 distinct CDR3 sequences, less than 20% seen once. Findings and limits, study-wide: Ophthalmopathy cases were set apart from stable hyperthyroidism by a 13 V-J model.

Uncontrolled infection, other autoimmune disease, pregnancy or lactation barred patients from enrollment. Diagnosing involved the use of clinical symptoms, serum thyroxine and TRAb, thyroid ultrasound and orbital computed tomography. The sample holds many counts of this clonotype. What it binds is unknown. The germline V gene has CDR1 SGHTA and CDR2 FQGNSA. Trimming took 5 bases from V and 9 from J, leaving 11 bases between them. The CDR3 is 12 residues long. The clonotype comes from a woman aged 18-29 years with Graves' hyperthyroidism. The source material was blood. This chain uses TRBV7-2 with TRBJ2-1; D is unclear. CDR3 protein: CASSRIRSEQFF. CDR3 DNA sequence: TGTGCCAGCAGCCGAATAAGATCTGAGCAGTTCTTC.